A single sample gave rise to the 8 T cell receptor beta chains below, sequenced in a study of blood T cell repertoires in COVID-19. Measured with immunoSEQ multiplex PCR; TCRdb has only the in-frame clones, and not every one. The profile covers about 240,000 clones, with about 86% appearing a single time and around 3.3% taken by the ten largest. The source material was PBMCs or T cells enriched from blood (not recorded which). These receptors originate from a woman aged 40 to 49 with acute COVID-19.

The chain links TRBV19 to TRBJ2-7; TRBD1 is a possible D gene (6 bases). This CDR3 contains 13 residues. Germline V gives CDR1 LNHDA, CDR2 SQIVND (reference sequence). Trimming left V 9 bases short and J 0 bases short, with 12 bases between. In nucleotides, the CDR3 is TGTGCCAGCGGTCGGGACAACTCCTACGAGCAGTACTTC. Translated: CASGRDNSYEQYF.

V is TRBV2 and J is TRBJ2-2; D unclear. The CDR3 totals 15 residues. The V gene's germline CDR1 is SNHLY and CDR2 FYNNEI. Trimming took 6 bases from V and 7 from J, leaving 18 bases between them. The CDR3 here is CASRDLTLRSGELFF. Here the CDR3 DNA reads TGTGCCAGCAGAGATCTGACTTTACGGAGCGGGGAGCTGTTTTTT.

This chain connects TRBV19 to TRBJ1-1; D is perhaps TRBD1 (5 bases). The length of the CDR3 is 13 residues. In germline, CDR1 is LNHDA, CDR2 SQIVND (reference sequence). Trimming removed 8 bases from V and 1 base from J, with 11 bases in between. The CDR3 protein is CASADSQNTEAFF. The CDR3 region has the DNA TGTGCCAGTGCCGACAGCCAGAACACTGAAGCTTTCTTT. Full variable domain (outside the CDR3, taken from reference TRBV19 and TRBJ1-1): DGGITQSPKYLFRKEGQNVTLSCEQNLNHDAMYWYRQDPGQGLRLIYYSQIVNDFQKGDIAEGYSVSREKKESFPLTVTSAQKNPTAFYLCASADSQNTEAFFGQGTRLTVV.

The V and J genes are TRBV7-9 and TRBJ1-2; weak D call: TRBD1 (5 bases). Trimming left V 4 bases short and J 9 bases short, with 33 bases between. This CDR3 comprises 19 residues. The germline V gene encodes CDR1 SEHNR and CDR2 FQNEAQ (reference sequence). The CDR3 DNA follows: TGTGCCAGCAGCTCGCGACTAGAAACCCGGGACCCGCAGGGTGAAAGCTACACCTTC. It yields the protein CASSSRLETRDPQGESYTF.

The chain uses TRBV9 and TRBJ2-1; 8 bases fit TRBD1. The length of the CDR3 is 16 residues. V lost 0 bases to trimming and J lost 4 bases; unmatched junction nucleotides: 6. CDR1 is SGDLS, CDR2 YYNGEE, per germline. CDR3 loop: CASSVGQGANYNEQFF. The CDR3 nucleotides read TGTGCCAGCAGCGTAGGCCAGGGGGCGAATTACAATGAGCAGTTCTTC.

This clone was recorded only once. The rearrangement joins TRBV27 to TRBJ2-2, with 11 nucleotides matching TRBD2. This CDR3 region has 15 residues. The germline CDR1 and CDR2 sequences are MNHEY and SMNVEV (reference sequence). V lost 11 bases, J lost 7 bases, and 12 bases stayed unmatched. For the CDR3, the DNA is TGTGCCCTTCTCGGGACTAGCGGTAGGGGCGGGGAGCTGTTTTTT. Translated, it gives CALLGTSGRGGELFF.

CDR3 residues: CASSESGDSYNEQFF. In DNA form, the CDR3 reads TGCGCCAGCAGCGAGAGCGGAGACTCCTACAATGAGCAGTTCTTC. The chain joins TRBV5-1 to TRBJ2-1; tentative D call: TRBD2 (5 bases). The CDR3 loop spans 15 amino acids. With 4 bases removed from V and 0 bases from J, the gap between germline ends came to 11 bases. Germline CDR1 is SGHRS and CDR2 is YFSETQ.

The chain uses TRBV15 and TRBJ1-5; a possible D gene is TRBD1 (6 bases). The CDR3 runs to 16 residues. In germline, CDR1 is LNHNV, CDR2 YYDKDF (reference sequence). Trimming removed 1 base from V and 1 base from J, with 11 bases in between. The CDR3 DNA reads TGTGCCACCAGCAGAGCCAGGGGTTCGAGCAATCAGCCCCAGCATTTT. Translating it yields CATSRARGSSNQPQHF.